These 20 T cell receptor beta chains share one sample of origin, sequenced in a study of blood T cell repertoires in COVID-19. Some clones are missing from TCRdb's copy, which holds only in-frame ones; the method was immunoSEQ multiplex PCR. Seen here are 40,000 to 60,000 clones, around three quarters observed once, and the top ten hold roughly 25%. Sequencing was done on a sample of peripheral blood. Receptor source: a man in his 70s with acute or convalescent COVID-19.

The J gene is TRBJ2-1, the V gene TRBV19; 10 nucleotides line up with TRBD2. The CDR3 sequence is 15 residues long. The germline CDR1 and CDR2 sequences are LNHDA and SQIVND (reference sequence). V was pared by 6 bases and J by 8 bases, with 10 bases of the junction left unmatched. CDR3 in amino acids: CASRVHSGRADEQFF. CDR3 coding DNA: TGTGCCAGTAGAGTACACAGCGGGAGGGCCGATGAGCAGTTCTTC.

The chain couples TRBV7-7 to TRBJ2-2; 8 bases map to TRBD2. From germline, CDR1 is SSHAT and CDR2 FNYEAQ (reference sequence). The V segment lost 7 bases and the J segment 4 bases; nucleotides outside the gene matches: 2. This CDR3 is built from 13 residues. Here the CDR3 reads CASTGGGTGELFF. The CDR3 nucleotides read TGTGCCAGCACCGGGGGGGGCACCGGGGAGCTGTTTTTT.

The chain uses TRBV11-3 and TRBJ2-1; TRBD2 matches at 13 bases. The germline V gene encodes CDR1 SGHNT and CDR2 YENEEA. V was pared by 7 bases and J by 8 bases, with 8 bases of the junction left unmatched. The CDR3 spans 15 residues. The CDR3 nucleotides read TGTGCCAGCACCTCCGGGACTAGCGGGACCTATGAGCAGTTCTTC. Protein product: CASTSGTSGTYEQFF.

V is TRBV9 and J is TRBJ2-1; the match to TRBD1 covers 9 bases. J was trimmed by 7 bases and V by 4 bases; bases with no gene match: 18. The CDR3 length is 18 residues. Germline V gives CDR1 SGDLS, CDR2 YYNGEE. This CDR3 reads CASSPRGQGDLRGNEQFF. CDR3 nucleotides: TGTGCCAGCAGCCCCAGGGGACAGGGCGATTTGCGGGGGAATGAGCAGTTCTTC.

The rearrangement links TRBV7-8 to TRBJ2-7; D perhaps matches TRBD1 (6 bases). V lost 5 bases and J lost 4, with 12 bases in between. This CDR3 has 13 residues. The germline V gene has CDR1 SGHVS and CDR2 FQNEAQ. The CDR3 region is CASSPRTGYEQYF. In DNA, the CDR3 is TGTGCCAGCAGCCCGCGAACAGGGTACGAGCAGTACTTC.

This rearrangement joins TRBV10-2 to TRBJ2-7; D is perhaps TRBD1 (5 bases). Germline V gene lookup returns CDR1 WSHSY and CDR2 SAAADI. Between the trimmed V and J ends, which lost 1 base and 0 bases, there was a span of 13 bases. CDR3 length: 16 residues. CDR3 sequence reads: CASSEFLDTDSYEQYF. DNA for the CDR3: TGCGCCAGCAGTGAGTTCCTGGACACGGACTCCTACGAGCAGTACTTC.

The chain carries TRBV11-2 and TRBJ1-6, with 10 positions matching TRBD1. From germline, CDR1 is SGHAT and CDR2 FQNNGV. CDR3 length: 13 residues. J gave up 10 bases and V 10 bases, and 7 bases lay outside the gene matches. The CDR3 sequence: CATGTGEHSPLHF. The CDR3 DNA is TGTGCCACCGGGACAGGGGAACACTCACCCCTCCACTTT.

V gene TRBV11-2 combines with J gene TRBJ2-5; 11 nucleotides align to TRBD2. The germline gives CDR1 SGHAT, CDR2 FQNNGV. The V gene end was trimmed by 7 bases and the J gene end by 4 bases; junction bases not matched to a gene: 14. The CDR3 consists of 17 residues. CDR3 region: CASIPLGSGGAGETQYF. CDR3 in DNA: TGTGCCAGCATCCCGCTGGGTAGCGGGGGGGCGGGAGAGACCCAGTACTTC.

This chain links TRBV6-2 or TRBV6-3 with TRBJ2-1; D not resolved. The CDR3 consists of 11 residues. CDR1 and CDR2 (germline): MNHEY, SVGEGT. Trimming removed 2 bases at V and 10 bases at J, with 6 bases between. The CDR3 loop is CASSYQFEQFF. Here the CDR3 DNA reads TGTGCCAGCAGTTACCAGTTCGAGCAGTTCTTC.

V gene TRBV2 combines with J gene TRBJ2-6; D perhaps matches TRBD1 (5 bases). CDR1 and CDR2 (germline): SNHLY, FYNNEI. V lost 2 bases and J lost 1, with 6 bases in between. CDR3 length: 15 amino acids. The CDR3 coding sequence is TGTGCCAGCAGTGAAAGGGGTTCTGGGGCCAACGTCCTGACTTTC. Translating gives CASSERGSGANVLTF.

The V and J genes are TRBV14 and TRBJ2-3; a possible D gene is TRBD2 (5 bases). V was pared by 4 bases and J by 14 bases, with 16 bases between. This CDR3 region has 12 residues. Germline CDR1 reads SGHDN; CDR2 reads FVKESK. The chain's CDR3 is CASSPGRGKRYF. Here the CDR3 DNA reads TGTGCCAGCAGCCCCGGACGGGGTAAGCGGTATTTT.

V is TRBV29-1 and J is TRBJ1-2; the D gene is possibly TRBD1 (5 bases). V lost 7 bases and J lost 3, with 18 bases in between. CDR1 and CDR2 from the germline V gene are SQVTM and ANQGSEA. The length of the CDR3 is 14 residues. The CDR3 DNA sequence: TGCAGCGGCGTCCTATCTGGGGGGGACTATGGCTACACCTTC. Translation: CSGVLSGGDYGYTF.

The CDR3 reads CASSGTAYEQYF. The CDR3 coding sequence is TGTGCCAGCAGTGGGACAGCCTACGAGCAGTACTTC. The chain has TRBV6-6 and TRBJ2-7; 7 nucleotides line up with TRBD1. The CDR3 totals 12 residues. Looked up from germline, CDR1 is MNHNY and CDR2 is SVGAGI (reference sequence). The J segment lost 2 bases and the V segment lost 5 bases, leaving 0 bases of the junction unmatched.

The V and J genes are TRBV5-4 and TRBJ2-2; 11 bases fit TRBD2. The V and J ends lost 1 base and 1 base, in that order; junction bases with no gene match: 6. The germline CDR1 and CDR2 sequences are SGHNT and YYREEE (reference sequence). CDR3 length: 18 residues. CDR3 coding DNA: TGTGCCAGCAGCTTGATGAGACTAGCGGGGAAGAACACCGGGGAGCTGTTTTTT. It codes for CASSLMRLAGKNTGELFF.

This clone was seen a few times. The chain recombines TRBV28 with TRBJ2-5; 8 nucleotides line up with TRBD1. Germline V gene lookup returns CDR1 MDHEN and CDR2 SYDVKM. The V gene end was trimmed by 7 bases and the J gene end by 8 bases; junction bases not matched to a gene: 24. The CDR3 has 18 residues. The CDR3 DNA reads as TGTGCCAGCAATTCGTTGGGCAGGGGGCGCTTATTAGGCAGCACCCAGTACTTC. Translation gives CASNSLGRGRLLGSTQYF.

The V and J genes are TRBV29-1 and TRBJ2-4; 7 positions match TRBD1. J lost 7 bases, V lost 6 bases, and 9 bases had no gene match. CDR1 SQVTM and CDR2 ANQGSEA come from the germline V gene. The CDR3 spans 13 residues. In DNA form, the CDR3 reads TGCAGCGTCTCACAGACAGGGTTGAACATTCAGTACTTC. This sequence encodes CSVSQTGLNIQYF.

This sequence joins TRBV5-1 and TRBJ2-5; D might be TRBD2 (6 bases). Germline values: CDR1 SGHRS, CDR2 YFSETQ. The CDR3 consists of 14 residues. Trimming took off 4 bases at V and 7 bases at J, with 17 bases between the two ends. The CDR3 loop is CASSNPSGDGTQYF. The CDR3, as DNA: TGCGCCAGCAGCAACCCCTCGGGGGACGGGACCCAGTACTTC.

V and J are TRBV28 and TRBJ1-1; D possibly corresponds to TRBD1 (6 bases). CDR1 is MDHEN and CDR2 is SYDVKM in the germline V gene. There are 15 residues in the CDR3. V was shortened by 0 bases and J by 0 bases, with 8 bases between the two germline ends. CDR3 sequence reads: CASSLWTGMNTEAFF. The CDR3 DNA sequence: TGTGCCAGCAGTTTATGGACAGGCATGAACACTGAAGCTTTCTTT.

The genes are TRBV29-1 and TRBJ1-1, with 7 bases that match TRBD1. V dropped 5 bases and J dropped 3; count of bases not matched to a gene: 12. Germline V gene sequence: CDR1 SQVTM, CDR2 ANQGSEA. The CDR3 sequence is 15 residues long. The CDR3 DNA is TGCAGCGTTAAAGGAGCAGGGGGGTTTGACACTGAAGCTTTCTTT. Amino acid sequence: CSVKGAGGFDTEAFF.

The chain is built from TRBV27 and TRBJ1-6; D possibly corresponds to TRBD1 (5 bases). The CDR3 loop spans 14 amino acids. Trimming left V 8 bases short and J 7 bases short, with 15 bases between. The germline V gene has CDR1 MNHEY and CDR2 SMNVEV (reference sequence). The chain's CDR3 is CASRRGGDNSPLHF. DNA of the CDR3: TGTGCCAGCCGACGGGGGGGAGACAATTCACCCCTCCACTTT.